Here is one TCR beta chain with its context. This sample is drawn from a study of blood T cell repertoires in COVID-19. Sequencing used immunoSEQ multiplex PCR; TCRdb keeps in-frame clones, though not all of them. Altogether some 130,000 clones are present, roughly nine tenths being singletons, with the ten largest covering about 4.6%. Germline loops: CDR1 MNHNY, CDR2 SVGAGI (reference sequence). The length of the CDR3 is 12 residues. V was clipped by 9 bases and J by 2 bases, with 11 bases between them. The TCR comes from a man between 60 and 75 years old with COVID-19, enrolled during active disease. Sequenced input: peripheral blood. The chain employs TRBV6-6 and TRBJ2-7; D is perhaps TRBD1 (5 bases). CDR3 region: CASRQSAYEQYF. CDR3 DNA: TGTGCCAGTCGACAGTCTGCCTACGAGCAGTACTTC.